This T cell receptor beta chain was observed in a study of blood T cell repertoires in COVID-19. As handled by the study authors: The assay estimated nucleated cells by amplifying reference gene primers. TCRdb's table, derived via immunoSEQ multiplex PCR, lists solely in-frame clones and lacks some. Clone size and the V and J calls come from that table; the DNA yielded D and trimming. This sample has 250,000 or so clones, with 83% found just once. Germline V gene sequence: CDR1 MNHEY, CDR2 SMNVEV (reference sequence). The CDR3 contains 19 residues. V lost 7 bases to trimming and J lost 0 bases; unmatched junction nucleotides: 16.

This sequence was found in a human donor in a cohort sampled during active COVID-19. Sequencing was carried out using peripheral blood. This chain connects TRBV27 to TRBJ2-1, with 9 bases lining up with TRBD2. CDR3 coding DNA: TGTGCCAGCATCCCTCCGGGACTAGCTCCTGAAAGCTCCTACAATGAGCAGTTCTTC. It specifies CASIPPGLAPESSYNEQFF.